This TCR beta chain originates from a study of blood T cell repertoires in COVID-19. Assay used: immunoSEQ multiplex PCR; TCRdb lists only in-frame clones, some missing. The repertoire holds roughly 350,000 clones, with 85% as singletons. This receptor was obtained from a woman younger than 30 with acute or convalescent COVID-19. The sequenced sample consisted of peripheral blood.

Here the CDR3 DNA reads TGTGCCAGCAGCTTAGGGACAGGGTTGGCCGGAAACACCATATATTTT. Its protein product is CASSLGTGLAGNTIYF. The V gene is TRBV7-8, the J gene TRBJ1-3; 8 bases line up with TRBD1. V dropped 1 base and J dropped 4; count of bases not matched to a gene: 6. The CDR3 has 16 residues. Germline-derived CDR1 and CDR2 are SGHVS and FQNEAQ.